A selection of T cell receptor beta chains follows, all from one sample in a study of T-cell reconstitution after alpha-beta-depleted transplantation in children. Each CDR3 protein gets one entry after TCRdb re-called the PCR reads with MiXCR. This sample has 450,000 to 550,000 distinct CDR3 sequences, with about an eighth found just once. This specimen consisted of PBMCs, mostly from graft donor cells, obtained 180 days after TCRalphabeta/CD19-depleted stem cell transplant. These TCRs come from a female patient between 2 and 15 years old who had a stem cell transplant for aplastic anemia, so the T cells may come from the graft donor. The CDR3 runs from the conserved cysteine through the conserved F or W. Fields, in order: J gene, V gene, D gene, clone size, CDR3 DNA, CDR3 protein. The D gene is left open where the match is weak. Size is stated for part of the rows, as once, few or many counts, or as a class when the clone is expanded.

TRBJ1-1 | TRBV7-2 | TRBD1 | few | TGTGCCAGCAGGAGGGGGCTGGACACTGAAGCTTTCTTT | CASRRGLDTEAFF
TRBJ1-6 | TRBV6-2/TRBV6-3 | TRBD1 | . | TGTGCCAGCAGTTACCGAGGACAGGGGAACAATTCACCCCTCCACTTT | CASSYRGQGNNSPLHF
TRBJ2-2 | TRBV7-9 | . | . | TGTGCCAGCAGCTCAACAGCCATCGGGGAGCTGTTTTTT | CASSSTAIGELFF
TRBJ2-7 | TRBV7-6 | TRBD2 | . | TGTGCCAGCAGCTTAGCGTCGACTAGCGGCGCCTACGAGCAGTACTTC | CASSLASTSGAYEQYF
TRBJ2-4 | TRBV6-5 | . | few | TGTGCCAGCAGTTACTCCGGACGGAAAAACATTCAGTACTTC | CASSYSGRKNIQYF
TRBJ2-2 | TRBV24-1 | TRBD2 | . | TGTGCCACCAGTGAACACTCGACTAGCCCCGGGGAGCTGTTTTTT | CATSEHSTSPGELFF
TRBJ2-2 | TRBV12-3/TRBV12-4 | . | few | TGTGCCAGCAGTTCCGGAGTTAGGGGGAGCGGCGGGGAGCTGTTTTTT | CASSSGVRGSGGELFF
TRBJ1-5 | TRBV12-5 | TRBD1 | . | TGTGCTAGTGGTTTGGATACAGGGGGCCTAGGTCAGCCCCAGCATTTT | CASGLDTGGLGQPQHF
TRBJ2-7 | TRBV29-1 | . | many | TGCAGCGTTGGAGGAAACTACGAGCAGTACTTC | CSVGGNYEQYF
TRBJ2-1 | TRBV28 | . | few | TGTGCCAGCAGTAGGGGGGGGACCTCGGGAGGCGGGCAGTTCTTC | CASSRGGTSGGGQFF
TRBJ2-1 | TRBV24-1 | TRBD2 | few | TGTGCCACCAGTGTCCCGGGACTAGCGGGAGTAGGCTCCTACAATGAGCAGTTCTTC | CATSVPGLAGVGSYNEQFF
TRBJ1-5 | TRBV18 | . | . | TGTGCCAGCTCAGACCGGCGGGGTCATAGCAATCAGCCCCAGCATTTT | CASSDRRGHSNQPQHF
TRBJ2-2 | TRBV6-2/TRBV6-3 | . | . | TGTGCCAGCAGAAAGACAGGGAACACCGGGGAGCTGTTTTTT | CASRKTGNTGELFF
TRBJ2-3 | TRBV3-1 | . | many | TGTGCCAGCAGCCAGGACGGGACCGTGTCTAGCACAGATACGCAGTATTTT | CASSQDGTVSSTDTQYF
TRBJ2-2 | TRBV20-1 | TRBD2 | once | TGCAGTGCTAGAGATCCAGCGGGAGGGCGGGACGGGGAGCTGTTTTTT | CSARDPAGGRDGELFF
TRBJ2-1 | TRBV19 | TRBD2 | few | TGTGCCAGTAGTGGTACTGGACGGGAGGCCTACAATGAGCAGTTCTTC | CASSGTGREAYNEQFF
TRBJ2-2 | TRBV4-3 | . | few | TGCGCCAGCAGCCAAGAACCGCTAAACACCGGGGAGCTGTTTTTT | CASSQEPLNTGELFF
TRBJ1-5 | TRBV18 | . | . | TGTGCCAGCTCACTAACCGGAGCAGGGCTTCAGCCCCAGCATTTT | CASSLTGAGLQPQHF
TRBJ2-1 | TRBV27 | TRBD2 | few | TGTGCCAGCAGTTTAAGGGGGACTAGCGTCTACAATGAGCAGTTCTTC | CASSLRGTSVYNEQFF
TRBJ2-3 | TRBV29-1 | . | many | TGCAGCGCCCGAGGTACAGGGGGGGACACAGATACGCAGTATTTT | CSARGTGGDTDTQYF
TRBJ1-5 | TRBV20-1 | TRBD1 | . | TGCAGTGCTGTCAGGACAGGGAGGAATCAGCCCCAGCATTTT | CSAVRTGRNQPQHF
TRBJ1-2 | TRBV25-1 | . | . | TGTGCCAGCAGTGAAAATCCCTGGGACTATGGCTACACCTTC | CASSENPWDYGYTF
TRBJ2-7 | TRBV5-1 | . | . | TGCGCCAGCAGCTCTACGGAACGTCTGGGCTACGAGCAGTACTTC | CASSSTERLGYEQYF
TRBJ1-2 | TRBV27 | TRBD1 | . | TGTGCCAGCAGTTCCGGGACAGGTTCGATTACCGATGGCTACACCTTC | CASSSGTGSITDGYTF
TRBJ2-5 | TRBV12-3/TRBV12-4 | TRBD1 | few | TGTGCCAGCAAGGTTCAGGGGGATCAAGAGACCCAGTACTTC | CASKVQGDQETQYF
TRBJ2-7 | TRBV7-2 | . | many | TGTGCCAGCAGCCTAGTTAGGGCCAACGAGCAGTACTTC | CASSLVRANEQYF
TRBJ2-1 | TRBV19 | . | few | TGTGCCGTCTCTCCAGCCGGGGGTGAGCAGTTCTTC | CAVSPAGGEQFF
TRBJ2-2 | TRBV15 | TRBD2 | . | TGTGCCACCAGCAGAGGACTCGGACTAGCCCCCGGGGAGCTGTTTTTT | CATSRGLGLAPGELFF
TRBJ2-1 | TRBV19 | . | . | TGTGCCAGTAGTATAGATCGGGGGACAGTATACAATGAGCAGTTCTTC | CASSIDRGTVYNEQFF
TRBJ1-2 | TRBV11-2 | TRBD1 | few | TGTGCCAGCAGGAACATCAGGGGGGTAAACTATGGCTACACCTTC | CASRNIRGVNYGYTF
TRBJ2-2 | TRBV18 | . | . | TGTGCCAGCTCACCGATCGGCGGGGGCAACACCGGGGAGCTGTTTTTT | CASSPIGGGNTGELFF
TRBJ1-5 | TRBV29-1 | . | . | TGCAGCGCCGGCGGGGGGAGCAATCAGCCCCACCATTTT | CSAGGGSNQPHHF
TRBJ1-2 | TRBV28 | . | many | TGTGCCAGCAGTATACCCCTCCATGGCTACACCTTC | CASSIPLHGYTF
TRBJ1-6 | TRBV18 | . | . | TGTGCCAGCTCACCAGGGTATTCACCCCTCCACTTT | CASSPGYSPLHF
TRBJ2-2 | TRBV11-2 | . | many | TGTGCCAGCAGCTTAGGAGGTCCCACCGGGGAGCTGTTTTTT | CASSLGGPTGELFF
TRBJ1-5 | TRBV12-3/TRBV12-4 | TRBD1 | few | TGTGCCAGCAGACGCTCCGGACAGGGGAATCAGCCCCAGCATTTT | CASRRSGQGNQPQHF
TRBJ2-1 | TRBV5-4 | . | few | TGTGCCAGCAGCTTGGAGGGACTCCGGCCGGTCTATGAGCAGTTCTTC | CASSLEGLRPVYEQFF
TRBJ2-5 | TRBV19 | TRBD1 | few | TGTGCCAGTAGTAAGGACAGGGCGAAGACCCAGTACTTC | CASSKDRAKTQYF
TRBJ2-7 | TRBV5-1 | . | few | TGCGCCAGCAGCCCCAAGGCGGATGAATGGTACGAGCAGTACTTC | CASSPKADEWYEQYF
TRBJ1-1 | TRBV20-1 | . | once | TGCAGCTTGGAGTTGGACGGAGCTGAAGCTTTCTTT | CSLELDGAEAFF
TRBJ2-1 | TRBV7-8 | TRBD1 | few | TGTGCCAGCAGCTTGGGACAGAGGGGGCCCAATGAGCAGTTCTTC | CASSLGQRGPNEQFF
TRBJ1-6 | TRBV12-3/TRBV12-4 | . | . | TGTGCCAGCAGTTTAAAGAGGTCACCCCTCCACTTT | CASSLKRSPLHF
TRBJ1-1 | TRBV7-2 | TRBD1 | many | TGTGCCAGCAGCTTTCCGACAGGGATCACTGAAGCTTTCTTT | CASSFPTGITEAFF
TRBJ2-4 | TRBV11-1 | TRBD2 | . | TGTGCCAGCAGCTCTCCCACTAGCGGGAGGGCCGAGAAAGCCAAAAACAGTCAGTACTTC | CASSSPTSGRAEKAKNSQYF
TRBJ2-2 | TRBV6-5 | . | few | TGTGCCAGCAGTTACCGGACCCTGAACACCGGGGAGCTGTTTTTT | CASSYRTLNTGELFF